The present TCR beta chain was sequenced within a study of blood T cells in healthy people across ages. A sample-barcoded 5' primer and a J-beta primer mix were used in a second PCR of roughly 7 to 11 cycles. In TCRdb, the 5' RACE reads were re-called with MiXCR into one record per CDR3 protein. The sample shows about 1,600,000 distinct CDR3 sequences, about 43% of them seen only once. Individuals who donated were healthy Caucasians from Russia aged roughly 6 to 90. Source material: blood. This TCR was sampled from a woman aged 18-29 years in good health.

The CDR3 DNA follows: TGCAGTGCTAGAGTTGGTACAGACAATGAGCAGTTCTTC. Translating it yields CSARVGTDNEQFF. The V gene is TRBV20-1, the J gene TRBJ2-1; D gene ambiguous. Looked up from germline, CDR1 is DFQATT and CDR2 is SNEGSKA (reference sequence). This CDR3 comprises 13 residues. The ends were cut back, 1 base at V and 5 bases at J, with 9 bases in the middle.